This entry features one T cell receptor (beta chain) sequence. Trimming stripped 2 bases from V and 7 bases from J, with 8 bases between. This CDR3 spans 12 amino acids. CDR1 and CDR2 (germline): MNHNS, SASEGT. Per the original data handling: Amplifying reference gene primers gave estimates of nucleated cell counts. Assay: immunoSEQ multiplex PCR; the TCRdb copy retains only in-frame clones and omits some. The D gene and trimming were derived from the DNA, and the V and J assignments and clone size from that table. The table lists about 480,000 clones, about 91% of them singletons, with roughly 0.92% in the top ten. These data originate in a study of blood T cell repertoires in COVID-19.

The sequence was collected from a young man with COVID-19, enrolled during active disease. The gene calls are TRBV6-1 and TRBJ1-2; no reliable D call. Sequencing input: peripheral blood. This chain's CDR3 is CASSESGGGYTF. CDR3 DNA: TGTGCCAGCAGTGAATCCGGCGGTGGCTACACCTTC.